This T cell receptor beta chain originates from a study of response to subunit inactivated influenza vaccine. Overall study results and limits: It was the authors' suggestion that each seasonal influenza vaccination recruits few new T cells.

The length of the CDR3 is 15 residues. V gave up 1 base and J gave up 1 base, with 11 bases separating them. CDR1 and CDR2 (germline): LNHNV, YYDKDF (reference sequence). TCRdb independently ran MiXCR on the RT-PCR reads; one entry per CDR3 protein. The sample carries 500,000 to 600,000 distinct CDR3 sequences, 10% to 15% recorded once. Only a few counts were recorded for this clonotype. As yet, its antigen is unknown. The chain carries TRBV15 and TRBJ2-7, with D perhaps matching TRBD2 (7 bases). The material sequenced was PBMCs from blood, taken on the day of vaccination. This receptor was identified in a man aged 50 to 60 who received an inactivated influenza vaccine. The CDR3: CATSRGGGASYEQYF. Written as DNA, the CDR3 is TGTGCCACCAGCAGAGGGGGGGGCGCATCCTACGAGCAGTACTTC.